The 7 T cell receptor beta chains given below trace back to one sample, sequenced in a study of vaccination effects on CD4 cells after COVID-19. Cultured cells yielded isolated CD4+ T cells after 10 to 11 days. Each participant was given two doses of one vaccine (BNT162b2 or mRNA-1273). Which antigens these TCRs recognize remains unknown. The method was immunoSEQ multiplex PCR; TCRdb's version includes in-frame clones alone and lacks a portion of them. The data show about 39,000 clones, approximately 70% seen once. Sequenced here: CD4+ T cells from PBMCs cultured without peptide, sampled after COVID-19 vaccination. These receptors all come from a human donor who received a COVID-19 vaccine.

This clone appeared a few times. The chain combines TRBV29-1 with TRBJ1-2; 7 positions match TRBD1. The junction had 17 bases not matched to a gene; V was cut back by 5 bases and J by 11 bases. This CDR3 has 14 residues. Germline loops: CDR1 SQVTM, CDR2 ANQGSEA. The CDR3 DNA sequence: TGCAGCGTTTCCCCCGGGACAGACGCCGTAAGGTACACCTTC. Encoded protein: CSVSPGTDAVRYTF.

The chain employs TRBV30 and TRBJ1-5; D unresolved. CDR1 and CDR2 from the germline V gene are GTSNPN and SVGIG (reference sequence). Trimming left V 2 bases short and J 5 bases short, with 13 bases between. There are 14 residues in the CDR3. CDR3 DNA sequence: TGTGCCTGGAGTCCACCCTATTTTGATCAGCCCCAGCATTTT. Residues: CAWSPPYFDQPQHF.

CDR3 in amino acids: CASSPPSRATEAFF. The CDR3 bases are TGTGCCAGCAGCCCCCCCTCGAGGGCCACTGAAGCTTTCTTT. The chain has TRBV5-6 and TRBJ1-1; no clear D gene. In germline, CDR1 is SGHDT, CDR2 YYEEEE. CDR3 length: 14 residues. V was clipped by 4 bases and J by 4 bases, with 14 bases between them.

This sequence joins TRBV30 and TRBJ1-5, with D unresolved. The CDR3 covers 13 residues. Germline values: CDR1 GTSNPN, CDR2 SVGIG (reference sequence). V was pared by 3 bases and J by 7 bases, with 13 bases between. The CDR3 protein is CAWRDQVGQPQHF. The CDR3, as DNA: TGTGCCTGGAGGGATCAGGTTGGGCAGCCCCAGCATTTT.

V is TRBV6-5 and J is TRBJ1-5; 8 bases are shared with TRBD1. V lost 6 bases and J lost 11; bases outside the gene matches: 9. The germline V gene has CDR1 MNHEY and CDR2 SVGAGI. The CDR3 covers 13 residues. The CDR3 DNA sequence: TGTGCCAGCAGCACAGGGGGAGGTGGGACCCAGCATTTT. It specifies CASSTGGGGTQHF.

J is TRBJ1-1 and V is TRBV28; D is possibly TRBD1 (6 bases). V gave up 4 bases and J gave up 1 base, with 19 bases separating them. The CDR3 runs 17 residues. Germline values: CDR1 MDHEN, CDR2 SYDVKM. CDR3 sequence reads: CASSSPGSETGNTEAFF. CDR3 DNA: TGTGCCAGCAGTTCCCCTGGTTCTGAGACAGGGAACACTGAAGCTTTCTTT.

The chain joins TRBV12-3 or TRBV12-4 to TRBJ1-2; TRBD1 matches at 7 bases. The CDR3 has 13 amino acids. J lost 3 bases, V lost 3 bases, and 1 base had no gene match. The CDR3 nucleotides are TGTGCCAGCAGTTTTACAGGGGACTATGGCTACACCTTC. Encoded protein: CASSFTGDYGYTF.